The clone carrying this T cell receptor (beta chain) showed up many times. Its antigen is currently unknown. The TCRbeta library was prepared with unique molecular identifiers. TCRdb re-called the PCR reads with MiXCR, one entry per CDR3 protein. The table includes some 200,000 distinct CDR3 sequences, 9.5% to 13% detected once. This entry is derived from a study of T-cell reconstitution after alpha-beta-depleted transplantation in children. Study conclusions and caveats: About two months after transplant, alpha-beta T cells reportedly came from several hundred expanded graft clones. T-cell counts and diversity at one year following transplant were attributed mainly to newly produced T cells.

The V end was cut by 0 bases, the J end by 7 bases, with 13 bases between. This CDR3 has 15 amino acids. Germline V gene data show CDR1 as MNHEY and CDR2 as SMNVEV (reference sequence). This sample comprised PBMCs, obtained before TCRalphabeta/CD19-depleted stem cell transplant. J is TRBJ2-1 and V is TRBV27; D tentatively fits TRBD1 or TRBD2 (5 bases each). This clonotype originated in a child less than two years old with acute myeloid leukemia, due to receive a stem cell transplant. This CDR3 reads CASSLSQGWTNEQFF. CDR3 coding DNA: TGTGCCAGCAGTTTATCCCAGGGTTGGACTAATGAGCAGTTCTTC.